A single sample is the source of the 17 T cell receptor beta chains below, sequenced in a study of PD-1 blockade in classical Hodgkin lymphoma. Each patient's relapse followed autologous stem cell transplantation, and brentuximab vedotin exposure varied. The table came from immunoSEQ multiplex PCR; TCRdb's copy has only in-frame clones and leaves some out. In the table there are tens of thousands of clones, roughly nine tenths of which are singletons. The specimen comprised peripheral blood mononuclear cells (PBMCs), sampled at baseline. All receptors derive from a human donor with classical Hodgkin lymphoma.

The chain employs TRBV28 and TRBJ1-4, with TRBD1 identical over 9 bases. Germline assignment: CDR1 MDHEN and CDR2 SYDVKM. With 3 bases clipped from V and 7 bases from J, the junction kept 9 bases outside the gene matches. The length of the CDR3 is 16 residues. The CDR3 nucleotides are TGTGCCAGCAGTTTTGGCGGGACAGGGAAAACTGAAAAACTGTTTTTT. Translating gives CASSFGGTGKTEKLFF.

The rearrangement joins TRBV28 to TRBJ2-7, with D possibly being TRBD1 (6 bases). CDR3 length: 15 residues. V was clipped by 6 bases and J by 2 bases, with 17 bases between them. CDR1 is MDHEN and CDR2 is SYDVKM in the germline V gene. This chain's CDR3 is CASRPTRGHTYEQYF. The CDR3, as DNA: TGTGCCAGCAGACCTACCCGGGGACACACCTACGAGCAGTACTTC.

This clone was observed once. The chain has TRBV6-5 and TRBJ2-1, with TRBD2 as a possible D gene (5 bases). The CDR3 runs 13 residues. Germline V gene sequence: CDR1 MNHEY, CDR2 SVGAGI. Trimming stripped 8 bases from V and 6 bases from J, with 14 bases between. This CDR3 reads CASGLSGLNEQFF. DNA of the CDR3: TGTGCCAGCGGGTTGAGCGGTCTCAATGAGCAGTTCTTC.

The V and J genes are TRBV5-1 and TRBJ2-1; D gene unclear. CDR1 is SGHRS and CDR2 is YFSETQ in the germline V gene. V lost 0 bases, J lost 3 bases, and 7 bases lay in between. The CDR3 totals 14 residues. CDR3 in amino acids: CASSLAAVYNEQFF. The CDR3 nucleotides are TGCGCCAGCAGCTTGGCCGCGGTCTACAATGAGCAGTTCTTC.

V is TRBV28 and J is TRBJ1-5; TRBD1 is a possible D gene (5 bases). The V gene's germline CDR1 is MDHEN and CDR2 SYDVKM. Trimming removed 4 bases at V and 4 bases at J, with 5 bases between. CDR3 size: 12 residues. The CDR3 coding sequence is TGTGCCAGCAGTTCAGGGAATCAGCCCCAGCATTTT. Amino acid sequence: CASSSGNQPQHF.

J is TRBJ2-3 and V is TRBV6-1, with D uncertain. This CDR3 has 15 residues. Trimming stripped 1 base from V and 1 base from J, with 9 bases between. Germline V gene sequence: CDR1 MNHNS, CDR2 SASEGT. The DNA for the CDR3 is TGTGCCAGCAGTGAAGGGTATTCCGGCACAGATACGCAGTATTTT. It yields the protein CASSEGYSGTDTQYF.

The V and J genes are TRBV6-6 and TRBJ1-5; D perhaps matches TRBD1 (6 bases). V shed 6 bases and J shed 5 bases, with 17 bases lying between them. CDR1 is MNHNY and CDR2 is SVGAGI in the germline V gene (reference sequence). The CDR3 covers 15 residues. The CDR3 DNA sequence: TGTGCCAGCAGCCTGGGTGGGGGGGCCGATCAGCCCCAGCATTTT. Its protein product is CASSLGGGADQPQHF.

This sequence joins TRBV29-1 and TRBJ2-1; 12 positions agree with TRBD2. V was pared by 6 bases and J by 4 bases, with 7 bases of the junction left unmatched. The CDR3 sequence is 15 residues long. CDR1 and CDR2 (germline): SQVTM, ANQGSEA. The CDR3: CSVERLAGVYNEQFF. As DNA, the CDR3 is TGCAGCGTGGAAAGACTAGCGGGGGTGTACAATGAGCAGTTCTTC.

J is TRBJ1-3 and V is TRBV6-1; D gene unclear. The CDR3 is 15 residues long. Germline-derived CDR1 and CDR2 are MNHNS and SASEGT. V was pared by 1 base and J by 0 bases, with 7 bases between. The CDR3 sequence: CASSEGASSGNTIYF. The CDR3 bases are TGTGCCAGCAGTGAAGGGGCGAGCTCTGGAAACACCATATATTTT.

V usage is TRBV4-1 and J usage is TRBJ1-2, with a possible D match to TRBD1 (5 bases). Germline loops: CDR1 MGHRA, CDR2 YSYEKL. The CDR3 is 16 amino acids. The V and J ends lost 1 base and 1 base respectively, with 13 bases between them. The CDR3 reads CASSQVSREVNYGYTF. CDR3 DNA sequence: TGCGCCAGCAGCCAAGTGAGCAGGGAGGTTAACTATGGCTACACCTTC.

The chain recombines TRBV7-3 with TRBJ2-3; 13 nucleotides match TRBD2. The germline V gene has CDR1 SGHTA and CDR2 FQGTGA. The CDR3 covers 17 residues. The V and J ends lost 4 bases and 8 bases, in that order; junction bases with no gene match: 12. CDR3 DNA: TGTGCCAGCAGCTCCTCCCGACTAGCGGGAGGCCGGGGTACGCAGTATTTT. This codes for CASSSSRLAGGRGTQYF.

This chain links TRBV19 with TRBJ1-6; tentatively, D is TRBD1 (5 bases). CDR1 and CDR2 (germline): LNHDA, SQIVND (reference sequence). The CDR3 extends over 13 amino acids. The germline V and J ends were trimmed by 6 bases and 8 bases, with 11 bases remaining between them. The CDR3 sequence: CASSTGAHSPLHF. The CDR3 nucleotides read TGTGCCAGTAGCACCGGGGCCCATTCACCCCTCCACTTT.

The genes are TRBV28 and TRBJ2-5, with TRBD2 identical over 8 bases. Germline V lookup: CDR1 MDHEN, CDR2 SYDVKM. The CDR3 is 16 amino acids. J was trimmed by 6 bases and V by 1 base; bases with no gene match: 10. The CDR3 DNA follows: TGTGCCAGCAGTTTATATACCGGGGGGGCGATAAAGACCCAGTACTTC. It yields the protein CASSLYTGGAIKTQYF.

The chain links TRBV28 to TRBJ1-5; TRBD1 matches 7 bases. The CDR3 is 16 amino acids. With 5 bases clipped from V and 5 bases from J, the junction kept 12 bases outside the gene matches. CDR1 and CDR2 from the germline V gene are MDHEN and SYDVKM. The CDR3 region is CASSPGTVVPDQPQHF. The CDR3 DNA follows: TGTGCCAGCAGTCCAGGGACAGTGGTCCCCGATCAGCCCCAGCATTTT.

The V gene is TRBV28, the J gene TRBJ2-1; 9 bases agree with TRBD2. The CDR3 runs to 16 residues. CDR1 and CDR2 (germline): MDHEN, SYDVKM. Unmatched junction bases numbered 15, after V lost 6 bases and J lost 9 bases. The CDR3 nucleotides are TGTGCCAGCAGCCTCACCACTAGCGGGCTTATTTCTGAGCAGTTCTTC. Its protein is CASSLTTSGLISEQFF.

The chain has TRBV28 and TRBJ1-1; no reliable D call. The CDR3 contains 13 residues. Trimming cost V 5 bases and J 2 bases, with 9 bases left between them. The germline V gene has CDR1 MDHEN and CDR2 SYDVKM. CDR3 loop: CASSGYYNTEAFF. CDR3 coding DNA: TGTGCCAGCAGTGGATATTATAACACTGAAGCTTTCTTT. The variable domain in full, with the rest retrieved from reference TRBV28 and TRBJ1-1, is DVKVTQSSRYLVKRTGEKVFLECVQDMDHENMFWYRQDPGLGLRLIYFSYDVKMKEKGDIPEGYSVSREKKERFSLILESASTNQTSMYLCASSGYYNTEAFFGQGTRLTVV.

This clone has only one observation. This chain uses TRBV28 with TRBJ1-4; D is unresolved. The germline CDR1 and CDR2 sequences are MDHEN and SYDVKM. The CDR3 is 17 residues long. V lost 5 bases to trimming and J lost 0 bases, with 16 bases between them. CDR3 region: CASSPIRTDSTNEKLFF. In nucleotides, the CDR3 is TGTGCCAGCAGTCCGATTCGGACGGACTCAACTAATGAAAAACTGTTTTTT.